This is a list of T cell receptor beta chains from one sample in a study of shared clonotypes between healthy human individuals. Clones were read by immunoSEQ multiplex PCR, and TCRdb kept only the in-frame ones, dropping some. The data contain about 490,000 clones, around 80% of them singletons. Sequenced material: PBMCs. Source of these receptors: a woman aged 40 to 50 in good health. Some clones in this sample may be carry-over from other donors' samples. CDR3s include the opening cysteine and the closing phenylalanine or tryptophan. The D gene is left open where the match is weak. Where a row states a size, it is once, few, many or the class of an expanded clone; other rows omit it.

NA	NA	TRBV5-1	TRBJ1-2	TGCGCCAGCAGCTTGGATCCTAACTATGGCTACACCTTC	CASSLDPNYGYTF
NA	NA	TRBV4-3	TRBJ2-1	TGCGCCAGCAGCCCGGGGAGGGGGAGGGCCTACAATGAGCAGTTCTTC	CASSPGRGRAYNEQFF
many	NA	TRBV5-8	TRBJ2-6	TGTGCCAGCAGCTCCAGGGTATCTGGGGCCAACGTCCTGACTTTC	CASSSRVSGANVLTF
NA	NA	TRBV5-1	TRBJ2-5	TGCGCCAGCAGCCCCGAGGGTGGGGAGACCCAGTACTTC	CASSPEGGETQYF
NA	NA	TRBV18	TRBJ2-2	TGTGCCAGCTCACCAGAACGGAACACCGGGGAGCTGTTTTTT	CASSPERNTGELFF
few	NA	TRBV2	TRBJ1-1	TGTGCCAGCAGTGGGGGACCGGACCTTGAAGCTTTCTTT	CASSGGPDLEAFF
NA	NA	TRBV18	TRBJ2-5	TGTGCCAGCTCACGAGGAGACGAGACCCAGTACTTC	CASSRGDETQYF
once	TRBD1	TRBV6-1	TRBJ2-7	TGTGCCAGCAGATTAGGGACAGGATCCTACGAGCAGTACTTC	CASRLGTGSYEQYF
NA	NA	TRBV9	TRBJ1-1	TGTGCCAGCAGCGACGGACAGAGTAACACTGAAGCTTTCTTT	CASSDGQSNTEAFF
NA	TRBD1	TRBV4-1	TRBJ1-1	TGCGCCAGCAGCCAAGATTATTGGGGACAGGGGGCGAACACTGAAGCTTTCTTT	CASSQDYWGQGANTEAFF
NA	TRBD1	TRBV19	TRBJ2-5	TGTGCCAGTAGTATTGAGGTCGGGACAGGCCAAGAGACCCAGTACTTC	CASSIEVGTGQETQYF
once	NA	TRBV30	TRBJ1-4	TGTGCCTGGAGTCGTACAGGGATGGGGGACAATGAAAAACTGTTTTTT	CAWSRTGMGDNEKLFF
NA	TRBD1	TRBV5-4	TRBJ2-7	TGTGCCAGCACCGAACAGGGGGCAATAGCCTACGAGCAGTACTTC	CASTEQGAIAYEQYF
NA	NA	TRBV11-2	TRBJ2-6	TGTGCCAGCAGCTTTTACTCTGGGGCCAACGTCCTGACTTTC	CASSFYSGANVLTF
NA	TRBD2	TRBV7-2	TRBJ2-2	TGTGCCAGCAGCTTACTCGGGGCGGGAGGAAGGACCGGGGAGCTGTTTTTT	CASSLLGAGGRTGELFF
NA	NA	TRBV5-1	TRBJ2-7	TGCGCCAGCAGCTTCCGGGAGTGGTCCTACGAGCAGTACTTC	CASSFREWSYEQYF
few	NA	TRBV19	TRBJ1-3	TGTGCCAGTAGTAGGACAGTGAGAAACACCATATATTTT	CASSRTVRNTIYF